Shown below are 20 T cell receptor beta chains from a single sample sequenced in a study of T cells in women clearing cervical HPV infection. Data came from immunoSEQ multiplex PCR; TCRdb stores just in-frame clones and leaves some out. Its table records fewer than 15,000 clones. Input material: blood buffy coat. These receptors originate from a woman between 18 and 69 years old with a cervical HPV16 infection that either progressed to CIN3+ or cleared (not recorded which).

As regards this clone: The sequence runs out 3 residues before the end of the CDR3; the remainder is reconstructed from the germline J gene. The chain has TRBV20-1 and TRBJ2-7; TRBD1 matches 10 bases. Trimming cost V 6 bases and J 5 bases; bases outside gene matches: 10. The CDR3 extends over 14 amino acids. Looked up from germline, CDR1 is DFQATT and CDR2 is SNEGSKA (reference sequence). This CDR3 reads CSAQPGQGSHEQYF. The DNA read from the CDR3 is TGCAGTGCGCAGCCGGGACAGGGGTCCCACGAG.

Notes on this clone: Other DNA sequences from this sample encode an identical CDR3 as well. Partial CDR3 DNA: TGTGCCAGTAGTTTGGCCAGGGGGACTGATGAG. Amino acids: CASSLARGTDE. The CDR3 as a whole reads CASSLARGTDEQFF. This chain uses TRBV19 with TRBJ2-1; D possibly corresponds to TRBD1 (7 bases). The CDR3 goes on 3 residues after the read ends, and that part is filled in from the germline J gene. The V and J ends lost 5 bases and 8 bases respectively, with 16 bases between them. The germline V gene has CDR1 LNHDA and CDR2 SQIVND (reference sequence). There are 14 residues in the CDR3.

Of note for this clone: The CDR3 is cut off 3 residues early in the read; its end comes from the germline J gene. The rearrangement uses TRBV5-1 and TRBJ2-4; D may be TRBD1 or TRBD2 (5 bases each). Germline V lookup: CDR1 SGHRS, CDR2 YFSETQ. V gave up 2 bases and J gave up 1 base, with 10 bases separating them. This CDR3 contains 15 residues. The sequenced CDR3 bases are TGCGCCAGCAGCTTCAATGAGGGGGCCAAAAACATT. This gives the protein CASSFNEGAKNI. In full, the CDR3 reads CASSFNEGAKNIQYF.

Points on this clone: Coverage ceases 3 residues before the CDR3 finishes, and the germline J gene fills in the end. Distinct nucleotide sequences in the sample also encode this CDR3. The J gene is TRBJ2-3, the V gene TRBV6-4, with 10 bases matching TRBD2. Germline trimming cut 0 bases from V and 4 bases from J; bases unmatched to any gene: 1. This CDR3 comprises 15 residues. CDR1 and CDR2 from the germline V gene are MRHNA and SNTAGT. CDR3 bases read: TGTGCCAGCAGTGACTCAAGCGGGGGGGCAGATACG. This gives the protein CASSDSSGGADT. The complete CDR3 reads CASSDSSGGADTQYF.

Remarks on this clone: Read coverage stops 3 residues before the CDR3 terminus; the germline J gene supplies the remainder. V is TRBV10-3 and J is TRBJ2-3; tentative D call: TRBD1 (5 bases). The CDR3 contains 13 residues. Germline CDR1 reads ENHRY; CDR2 reads SYGVKD. CDR3 DNA, as far as it was read: TGTGCCATCAGTGGTAGTCCAGCACAGGCG. This gives the protein CAISGSPAQA. The CDR3 reads in full as CAISGSPAQAQYF.

As for this clone: The CDR3 extends 3 residues past the end of the read, so its final part is completed from the germline J gene. The chain combines TRBV7-3 with TRBJ2-5, with 12 bases aligning to TRBD2. The CDR3 runs 14 residues. Germline CDR1 is SGHTA and CDR2 is FQGTGA. V lost 5 bases and J lost 5; bases outside the gene matches: 3. The CDR3 protein is CASSPGTSGETQYF. The sequenced part of the CDR3 DNA is TGTGCCAGCAGCCCTGGGACTAGCGGGGAGACC.

This clone is labeled medium-sized based on frequency. The CDR3 end falls 3 residues outside the read, so it is completed with the germline J gene. The V call is TRBV7-7, the J call TRBJ2-5; D possibly corresponds to TRBD1 (5 bases). The germline V gene has CDR1 SSHAT and CDR2 FNYEAQ (reference sequence). The CDR3 consists of 11 residues. V lost 10 bases and J lost 3, with 9 bases in between. The CDR3 here is CAILREETQYF. The CDR3 bases that were read are TGTGCCATTCTCAGGGAAGAGACC.

Worth noting for this clone: The sequenced fragment ends 3 residues before the CDR3 boundary, so the rest is inferred from the germline J gene. This chain links TRBV5-1 with TRBJ2-7, with D tentatively TRBD1 (5 bases). CDR1 is SGHRS, CDR2 YFSETQ, per germline. Trimming shortened V by 3 bases and J by 3 bases, and 16 bases separated the two germline ends. The CDR3 has 15 residues. CDR3 residues: CASSSDQGQIYEQYF. The sequenced part of the CDR3 DNA is TGCGCCAGCAGCTCTGATCAGGGTCAGATCTACGAG.

A word on this clone: The read ends 3 residues shy of where the CDR3 ends; the end is completed using the germline J gene. The chain couples TRBV20-1 to TRBJ2-3, with TRBD2 matching 9 bases. The CDR3 spans 17 residues. CDR1 is DFQATT and CDR2 is SNEGSKA in the germline V gene (reference sequence). V lost 3 bases to trimming and J lost 2 bases; unmatched junction nucleotides: 12. CDR3 protein: CSARPWGGGVVTDTQYF. The CDR3 DNA, read in part, is TGCAGTGCTAGGCCCTGGGGCGGGGGGGTCGTCACAGATACG.

Notes on this clone: The read ends 3 residues before the CDR3 terminus; that terminus is restored from the germline J gene. The chain uses TRBV19 and TRBJ2-1, with D possibly matching TRBD2 (8 bases). The CDR3 runs 17 residues. Germline values: CDR1 LNHDA, CDR2 SQIVND (reference sequence). V dropped 10 bases and J dropped 1 base, with 23 bases sitting between them. The CDR3 is CATGGGVRGPSYNEQFF. The CDR3 bases that were read are TGTGCCACCGGGGGGGGTGTGAGGGGGCCTTCCTACAATGAG.

A note on this clone: Read sequence stops 3 residues before the CDR3 end, and the germline J gene provides the missing end. The V gene is TRBV7-9, the J gene TRBJ2-2, with D maybe TRBD1 (5 bases). Germline V gene lookup returns CDR1 SEHNR and CDR2 FQNEAQ (reference sequence). Trimming shortened V by 1 base and J by 7 bases, and 13 bases separated the two germline ends. The CDR3 sequence is 15 residues long. CDR3 DNA, as far as it was read: TGTGCCAGCAGCTTAGTAACAGGTGGAGACGGGGAG. Translation gives CASSLVTGGDGE. The whole CDR3 region reads CASSLVTGGDGELFF.

On this clone itself: Mismatch with germline at one junction end may stem from a read error. The read comes to an end 3 residues before the CDR3 does, leaving the germline J gene to fill in the end. The gene calls are TRBV11-3 and TRBJ2-5, with TRBD2 matching 11 bases. CDR1 is SGHNT and CDR2 is YENEEA in the germline V gene. This CDR3 region has 13 residues. CDR3 residues: CASRLAGSETQYF. The covered CDR3 bases are TGTGCAAGCAGACTAGCGGGGTCTGAGACC. Full variable domain (remainder filled in from reference TRBV11-3 and TRBJ2-5): EAGVVQSPRYKIIEKKQPVAFWCNPISGHNTLYWYLQNLGQGPELLIRYENEEAVDDSQLPKDRFSAERLKGVDSTLKIQPAELGDSAVYLCASRLAGSETQYFGPGTRLLVL.

Concerning this clone: The CDR3 end lies 3 residues beyond the end of the read and is filled in from the germline J gene. The V call is TRBV6-4, the J call TRBJ1-2; D call uncertain. The germline V gene has CDR1 MRHNA and CDR2 SNTAGT. This CDR3 is built from 14 residues. The germline V and J ends were trimmed by 5 bases and 0 bases, with 10 bases remaining between them. The CDR3 protein is CASSPTIANYGYTF. Incomplete CDR3 DNA: TGTGCCAGCAGTCCTACCATAGCTAACTATGGC.

With respect to this clone: The read gets to within 3 residues of the CDR3 end, and the germline J gene fills in the rest. The chain uses TRBV29-1 and TRBJ1-1, with a tentative D call TRBD1 (6 bases). The CDR3 consists of 13 residues. V was pared by 2 bases and J by 1 base, with 8 bases between. Germline V lookup: CDR1 SQVTM, CDR2 ANQGSEA. CDR3 in amino acids: CSVERQENTEAFF. The sequenced part of the CDR3 DNA is TGCAGCGTTGAAAGACAGGAGAACACTGAA.

Regarding this clone: Sequencing ends 3 residues short of the CDR3 end; the germline J gene provides the rest. This chain connects TRBV6-4 to TRBJ1-2, with D uncertain. CDR3 length: 16 amino acids. Trimming left V 5 bases short and J 7 bases short, with 23 bases between. Germline CDR1 and CDR2: MRHNA and SNTAGT. The covered CDR3 bases are TGTGCCAGCAGTCCCGACGTAGGGTTTCAACAAGGTGGC. Protein sequence: CASSPDVGFQQGG. The full CDR3 sequence reads CASSPDVGFQQGGYTF.

To note about this clone: Read coverage stops 3 residues before the CDR3 terminus; the germline J gene supplies the remainder. The genes are TRBV7-3 and TRBJ2-3; D remains unclear. The CDR3 consists of 15 residues. Germline V gene lookup returns CDR1 SGHTA and CDR2 FQGTGA. The V end was cut by 5 bases, the J end by 0 bases, with 12 bases between. CDR3 residues: CASSPRVMSTDTQYF. CDR3 bases read: TGTGCCAGCAGCCCAAGGGTGATGAGCACAGATACG.

Partial CDR3 DNA: TGTGCCAGCTCAAGTAGGGGTTACGAG. Amino acids: CASSSRGYE. The entire CDR3 protein reads CASSSRGYEQYF. The chain is built from TRBV18 and TRBJ2-7, with TRBD1 as a possible D gene (5 bases). Sequencing ends 3 residues short of the CDR3 end; the germline J gene provides the rest. Germline V gives CDR1 KGHSH, CDR2 LQKENI. The CDR3 length is 12 residues. V was shortened by 5 bases and J by 4 bases, with 9 bases between the two germline ends. The variable domain in full, completed from reference TRBV18 and TRBJ2-7, reads NAGVMQNPRHLVRRRGQEARLRCSPMKGHSHVYWYRQLPEEGLKFMVYLQKENIIDESGMPKERFSAEFPKEGPSILRIQQVVRGDSAAYFCASSSRGYEQYFGPGTRLTVT.

Its frequency marks this clone as large (0.1 to 1%). The CDR3 end is not reached by the read, which stops 3 residues before it; the germline J gene fills it in. The chain recombines TRBV28 with TRBJ1-5, with D unclear. Germline CDR1 reads MDHEN; CDR2 reads SYDVKM. The length of the CDR3 is 16 residues. V dropped 7 bases and J dropped 5 bases, with 21 bases sitting between them. CDR3 sequence: CASIPAERVRDQPQHF. The DNA read from the CDR3 is TGTGCCAGCATACCCGCGGAGCGGGTGAGGGATCAGCCC.

With respect to this clone: The read comes to an end 3 residues before the CDR3 does, leaving the germline J gene to fill in the end. The J gene is TRBJ2-3, the V gene TRBV6-2 or TRBV6-3; possible D gene TRBD2, 6 bases. V was shortened by 3 bases and J by 6 bases, with 13 bases between the two germline ends. CDR3 size: 14 residues. CDR1 and CDR2 from the germline V gene are MNHEY and SVGEGT. CDR3 sequence: CASSYTSLGDTQYF. The part of the CDR3 DNA that was read is TGTGCCAGCAGTTATACTAGCTTAGGGGATACG.

Turning to this clone: The sequenced fragment ends 3 residues before the CDR3 boundary, so the rest is inferred from the germline J gene. The chain combines TRBV5-1 with TRBJ1-1, with D possibly being TRBD1 (6 bases). The CDR3 spans 14 residues. V shed 5 bases and J shed 3 bases, with 14 bases lying between them. Looked up from germline, CDR1 is SGHRS and CDR2 is YFSETQ. CDR3 DNA (partial): TGCGCCAGCAGTCGGGACACCCCATACACTGAA. It is translated as CASSRDTPYTE. The entire CDR3 sequence reads CASSRDTPYTEAFF.